This entry describes one TCR beta chain. Its antigen is as yet unknown. Germline V gene lookup returns CDR1 SGHRS and CDR2 YFSETQ. The CDR3 spans 17 residues. V gave up 0 bases and J gave up 1 base, with 13 bases separating them. Built from TCR beta cDNA, the libraries had unique molecular identifiers in them. Around 500,000 cDNA molecules came from approximately 1 to 10 million T cells. Using its own MiXCR run on the PCR reads, TCRdb lists one record per CDR3 protein. Of hundreds of thousands of distinct CDR3 sequences in the sample, roughly 58% were seen once. This specimen comes from a study of post-analysis software for immune sequencing data. Overall study context: The cohort encompassed relapsing-remitting, secondary progressive and progressive-relapsing multiple sclerosis disease courses. Study-level findings and limits: Controls had significantly higher normalized Chao1 diversity than multiple sclerosis patients. By F measure, strong co-clustering occurred among samples prepared in the same batch. Among five TRBV segments more frequent in patients than controls were TRBV5-6, TRBV5-1 and TRBV20-1.

This sequence originates from a girl aged 10 to 17 with multiple sclerosis. The genes are TRBV5-1 and TRBJ1-4; tentatively, D is TRBD1 (5 bases). The sequenced material came from blood. CDR3 DNA: TGCGCCAGCAGCTTGGGGCAGGGCCCACGAACTAATGAAAAACTGTTTTTT. This encodes CASSLGQGPRTNEKLFF.